The 28 T cell receptor beta chains below come from one sample, sequenced in a study of T-cell reconstitution after alpha-beta-depleted transplantation in children (dated by TCRdb to the mid-2010s). The library was prepared using PCR. Sequencing instrument: Illumina HiSeq 2500. TCR library preparation used molecular barcoding, with unique molecular identifiers applied to normalize quantification of the TCRbeta repertoire. In TCRdb, the public reads were trimmed at Q25 with fastp and aligned with MiXCR, with productive beta chains retained. Each CDR3 protein appears once, grouped with its most common genes and DNA. For this sample the table gives about 640,000 distinct CDR3 sequences, of which roughly 17% were detected only once. The ten most abundant clones make up approximately 1.1% of the sample. Here the sequenced sample was PBMCs from the stem cell graft donor, taken from the stem cell graft. The source is a human donor who donated a stem cell graft to a child with acute myeloid leukemia.

The rearrangement links TRBV7-2 to TRBJ1-4; D is ambiguous. Trimming removed 5 bases at V and 12 bases at J, with 19 bases between. CDR1 and CDR2 (germline): SGHTA, FQGNSA. The CDR3 is made up of 14 amino acids. The CDR3 reads CASSTAIDKGELFF. In nucleotides, the CDR3 is TGTGCCAGCAGCACAGCGATCGATAAAGGAGAACTGTTTTTT.

The chain links TRBV7-9 to TRBJ1-5; D gene ambiguous. Germline V lookup: CDR1 SEHNR, CDR2 FQNEAQ (reference sequence). The V end lost 1 base, the J end lost 9 bases, and 13 bases lay between the germline ends. The CDR3 runs 14 residues. The CDR3 nucleotides read TGTGCCAGCAGCTTAGGAACGGCCGGGCGGCCCCAGCATTTT. It specifies CASSLGTAGRPQHF.

This clonotype appeared many times. The rearrangement uses TRBV6-2 or TRBV6-3 and TRBJ2-7; 7 bases match TRBD1. This CDR3 spans 13 amino acids. V dropped 8 bases and J dropped 1; count of bases not matched to a gene: 5. Germline V gene data show CDR1 as MNHEY and CDR2 as SVGEGT. CDR3 protein: CASGRGPSYEQYF. The CDR3 DNA follows: TGTGCCAGCGGTAGGGGGCCATCCTACGAGCAGTACTTC.

This clonotype has a handful of counts. The chain joins TRBV4-3 to TRBJ2-1; weak D call: TRBD2 (7 bases). Trimming left V 5 bases short and J 4 bases short, with 15 bases between. CDR3 size: 15 residues. Germline V gene sequence: CDR1 LGHNA, CDR2 YSLEER. DNA of the CDR3: TGCGCCAGCAGCTCCTCCGGGGGGCAGTACAATGAGCAGTTCTTC. Amino acids: CASSSSGGQYNEQFF.

A single count supports this clonotype. The rearrangement joins TRBV6-5 to TRBJ2-7, with 10 bases lining up with TRBD1. The CDR3 length is 15 residues. Germline trimming cut 4 bases from V and 5 bases from J; bases unmatched to any gene: 8. The germline V gene has CDR1 MNHEY and CDR2 SVGAGI. The CDR3 coding sequence is TGTGCCAGCAGTTCTCAATTAGGGACAGGGGACGAGCAGTACTTC. The encoded protein is CASSSQLGTGDEQYF.

This clonotype has more than one count but fewer than ten. The chain links TRBV5-6 to TRBJ2-2; D is uncertain. Germline CDR1 SGHDT, CDR2 YYEEEE. The CDR3 length is 16 residues. Trimming stripped 5 bases from V and 2 bases from J, with 16 bases between. The CDR3 is CASSLRWDRNTGELFF. DNA of the CDR3: TGTGCCAGCAGTCTGAGATGGGATCGCAACACCGGGGAGCTGTTTTTT.

In its sample, this clonotype was seen a few times. The chain uses TRBV7-9 and TRBJ1-2, with D perhaps matching TRBD1 (5 bases). This CDR3 is 15 amino acids long. Trimming took 5 bases from V and 1 from J, leaving 14 bases between them. Germline V gene sequence: CDR1 SEHNR, CDR2 FQNEAQ (reference sequence). The CDR3 spells CASSGRRGSNYGYTF. The CDR3 DNA reads TGTGCCAGCAGCGGGCGGAGGGGCAGTAACTATGGCTACACCTTC.

The sample holds many counts of this clonotype. The rearrangement joins TRBV29-1 to TRBJ1-1, with unresolved D. Trimming removed 2 bases at V and 3 bases at J, with 16 bases between. The CDR3 runs 15 residues. Germline CDR1 is SQVTM and CDR2 is ANQGSEA. For the CDR3, the DNA is TGCAGCGTTGAAAGGCTCTTGGAAAGGGACACTGAAGCTTTCTTT. Its translation is CSVERLLERDTEAFF. Drawing the rest from reference TRBV29-1 and TRBJ1-1, the complete variable domain is SAVISQKPSRDICQRGTSLTIQCQVDSQVTMMFWYRQQPGQSLTLIATANQGSEATYESGFVIDKFPISRPNLTFSTLTVSNMSPEDSSIYLCSVERLLERDTEAFFGQGTRLTVV.

This clonotype was seen only a few times. CDR3 coding DNA: TGTGCCAGCAGCTTAGGTGGGGGGGGGACAGCGAACACTGAAGCTTTCTTT. Its translation: CASSLGGGGTANTEAFF. The chain joins TRBV7-9 to TRBJ1-1; 7 bases fit TRBD1. The CDR3 loop spans 17 amino acids. The V and J ends lost 1 base and 1 base, in that order; junction bases with no gene match: 9. The germline gives CDR1 SEHNR, CDR2 FQNEAQ (reference sequence).

This clonotype was observed many times. The rearrangement uses TRBV29-1 and TRBJ2-2, with D tentatively TRBD1 (5 bases). Germline assignment: CDR1 SQVTM and CDR2 ANQGSEA. V lost 5 bases and J lost 0, with 10 bases in between. This CDR3 has 14 residues. CDR3 sequence reads: CSVSQGANTGELFF. As DNA, the CDR3 is TGCAGCGTTTCGCAGGGCGCGAACACCGGGGAGCTGTTTTTT.

This clonotype occurred many times. This chain uses TRBV7-2 with TRBJ2-1, with D perhaps assigned TRBD1 or TRBD2 (5 bases each). Germline V gene data show CDR1 as SGHTA and CDR2 as FQGNSA. Deletions cut 4 bases from V and 3 bases from J, with 13 bases between. The CDR3 totals 15 residues. In nucleotides, the CDR3 is TGTGCCAGCAGCTCGACCGGGACGGACTACAATGAGCAGTTCTTC. Amino acids: CASSSTGTDYNEQFF.

This clonotype was counted between two and nine times. The chain employs TRBV25-1 and TRBJ2-5; the D gene is possibly TRBD2 (6 bases). This CDR3 has 15 residues. V was trimmed by 0 bases and J by 2 bases, leaving 10 bases between them. The V gene's germline CDR1 is MGHDK and CDR2 SYGVNS. For the CDR3, the DNA is TGTGCCAGCAGTGAATATAAAGGGACTCAAGAGACCCAGTACTTC. As protein: CASSEYKGTQETQYF.

This clonotype was detected ten times or more. J is TRBJ2-1 and V is TRBV20-1; D is perhaps TRBD2 (5 bases). The CDR3 has 15 amino acids. Germline V CDR1 and CDR2: DFQATT, SNEGSKA (reference sequence). V shed 3 bases and J shed 0 bases, with 12 bases lying between them. CDR3 sequence: CSASLSGRSYNEQFF. CDR3 nucleotide sequence: TGCAGTGCTAGCCTAAGCGGCCGCTCCTACAATGAGCAGTTCTTC.

The chain carries TRBV6-2 or TRBV6-3 and TRBJ2-1, with 7 bases aligning to TRBD1. CDR3 length: 14 residues. With 4 bases clipped from V and 7 bases from J, the junction kept 7 bases outside the gene matches. Germline loops: CDR1 MNHEY, CDR2 SVGEGT. Written as DNA, the CDR3 is TGTGCCAGCAGTTGGGCAGGGGGACGTAATGAGCAGTTCTTC. Amino acid sequence: CASSWAGGRNEQFF.

This chain connects TRBV7-2 to TRBJ1-4; 7 bases align to TRBD1. Germline trimming cut 2 bases from V and 8 bases from J; bases unmatched to any gene: 8. Germline CDR1 is SGHTA and CDR2 is FQGNSA. The CDR3 length is 15 residues. CDR3 sequence: CASSLQTGQYEKLFF. The CDR3 coding sequence is TGTGCCAGCAGCTTACAGACAGGGCAGTACGAAAAACTGTTTTTT.

This chain uses TRBV7-1 with TRBJ2-1, with 10 positions matching TRBD2. TRBV7-1 is reported as an ORF; its role is uncertain. Losses at the gene ends were 3 bases for V and 2 bases for J; bases not matched to a gene: 19. CDR3 length: 21 amino acids. For the CDR3, the DNA is TGTGCCAGCAGCTCTCCTTTGGGTAGCGGGGGGTCGGGAGCCGCCTACAATGAGCAGTTCTTC. Protein product: CASSSPLGSGGSGAAYNEQFF.

This clonotype appeared a few times. The V call is TRBV5-1, the J call TRBJ2-2; TRBD2 agrees at 8 bases. Germline assignment: CDR1 SGHRS and CDR2 YFSETQ. V lost 9 bases and J lost 1; bases outside the gene matches: 5. The CDR3 extends over 14 amino acids. The CDR3 region is CATYSGENTGELFF. CDR3 nucleotide sequence: TGCGCCACCTATAGCGGGGAGAACACCGGGGAGCTGTTTTTT.

This clonotype was found many times. The V call is TRBV20-1, the J call TRBJ1-6; D may be TRBD1 (6 bases). Germline-derived CDR1 and CDR2 are DFQATT and SNEGSKA (reference sequence). This CDR3 is 16 amino acids long. Trimming stripped 0 bases from V and 9 bases from J, with 18 bases between. The CDR3 sequence: CSARERGGGAGSPLHF. In DNA form, the CDR3 reads TGCAGTGCTAGAGAGAGAGGGGGGGGCGCGGGTTCACCCCTCCACTTT.

This clonotype has ten or more counts. The gene calls are TRBV12-3 or TRBV12-4 and TRBJ2-1; TRBD1 matches at 10 bases. V shed 5 bases, J shed 5 bases, and the junction held 6 bases outside the gene matches. This CDR3 is 15 amino acids long. The CDR3 DNA sequence: TGTGCCAGCAGTCCAGGGACAGGGGATGACAATGAGCAGTTCTTC. Protein product: CASSPGTGDDNEQFF.

This clonotype was seen ten or more times. The chain is built from TRBV20-1 and TRBJ2-5; 9 bases match TRBD2. The J segment lost 2 bases and the V segment lost 4 bases, leaving 5 bases of the junction unmatched. Looked up from germline, CDR1 is DFQATT and CDR2 is SNEGSKA (reference sequence). The length of the CDR3 is 14 residues. The CDR3 protein is CSATGLARQETQYF. CDR3 coding DNA: TGCAGTGCTACGGGACTAGCTCGACAAGAGACCCAGTACTTC.

This clonotype showed up just a few times. The chain links TRBV20-1 to TRBJ2-3; tentative D call: TRBD2 (5 bases). Looked up from germline, CDR1 is DFQATT and CDR2 is SNEGSKA (reference sequence). V lost 0 bases to trimming and J lost 1 base, with 11 bases between them. The CDR3 covers 15 residues. CDR3 residues: CSARDLMRGTDTQYF. CDR3 DNA: TGCAGTGCTAGAGATCTAATGCGGGGCACAGATACGCAGTATTTT.

This clonotype was counted ten times or more. The V call is TRBV12-3 or TRBV12-4, the J call TRBJ2-5; TRBD2 agrees at 7 bases. The trim removed 3 bases at V and 4 bases at J, leaving 2 bases unmatched. CDR3 length: 13 amino acids. CDR3 protein: CASSFGGGETQYF. The CDR3 nucleotides are TGTGCCAGCAGTTTTGGGGGGGGAGAGACCCAGTACTTC.

This clonotype was counted only a few times. This sequence joins TRBV7-3 and TRBJ2-1; 7 bases fit TRBD1. With 5 bases clipped from V and 6 bases from J, the junction kept 10 bases outside the gene matches. In germline, CDR1 is SGHTA, CDR2 FQGTGA. The CDR3 sequence is 15 residues long. The DNA for the CDR3 is TGTGCCAGCAGCGCCCGGACAGGTTATAGCAATGAGCAGTTCTTC. Translation gives CASSARTGYSNEQFF.

The sample holds many counts of this clonotype. This chain links TRBV7-9 with TRBJ2-7, with D unresolved. Per germline, CDR1 SEHNR and CDR2 FQNEAQ (reference sequence). The CDR3 runs 14 residues. The V gene lost 1 base and the J gene lost 3 bases, with 10 bases spanning the gap. CDR3 DNA sequence: TGTGCCAGCAGCTTAGTTGGAATACTCTACGAGCAGTACTTC. Translation: CASSLVGILYEQYF.

This clonotype has ten or more counts. The chain has TRBV5-5 and TRBJ2-7, with D perhaps given as TRBD1 or TRBD2 (5 bases each). Per germline, CDR1 SGHKS and CDR2 YYEKEE (reference sequence). This CDR3 has 15 amino acids. V shed 3 bases and J shed 3 bases, with 16 bases lying between them. CDR3 loop: CASSSLTGTLYEQYV. CDR3 DNA: TGTGCCAGCAGCTCATTAACCGGGACGCTCTACGAGCAGTACGTC.

This clonotype has only a few counts. The chain joins TRBV10-3 to TRBJ1-1, with a weak D call TRBD1 (5 bases). CDR1 ENHRY and CDR2 SYGVKD come from the germline V gene. Between the trimmed V and J ends, which lost 6 bases and 1 base, there was a span of 12 bases. This CDR3 contains 14 residues. CDR3 in DNA: TGTGCCATCAGGAGGGGACTCTCGAACACTGAAGCTTTCTTT. Translation: CAIRRGLSNTEAFF.

This clonotype was seen ten or more times. This chain joins TRBV20-1 and TRBJ2-2; tentatively, D is TRBD2 (5 bases). Trimming took off 1 base at V and 7 bases at J, with 7 bases between the two ends. CDR3 length: 12 residues. CDR1 and CDR2 from the germline V gene are DFQATT and SNEGSKA (reference sequence). The CDR3 DNA reads as TGCAGTGCTAGAGCGGCGGGCGGGGAGCTGTTTTTT. It specifies CSARAAGGELFF.

This clonotype was seen repeatedly, ten times or more. The J gene is TRBJ1-1, the V gene TRBV5-6, with 7 bases fitting TRBD1. The CDR3 consists of 12 residues. Germline CDR1 is SGHDT and CDR2 is YYEEEE. V gave up 2 bases and J gave up 6 bases; unmatched junction bases: 1. The DNA of the CDR3 is TGTGCCAGCAGCTTACAGGGGCCTGAAGCTTTCTTT. It encodes CASSLQGPEAFF.